The 2 T cell receptor beta chains presented below share a single source sample, sequenced in a study of CD8+CD57+ T cells in acquired aplastic anemia. Profiling of TCR beta VDJ combinations and CDR3 sequences used genomic DNA as template. MiXCR, applied by TCRdb to the reads, yields one record per CDR3 protein. The sample has over 150,000 distinct CDR3 sequences; over 55% are singletons. Whoever was chosen for sequencing had shown CD8+CD57+ cell expansion by flow cytometry. Sequencing was carried out using sorted CD4+, CD8+, or CD8+CD57+ T cells (not recorded which) from PBMCs. These receptors came from a human donor with aplastic anemia.

V and J are TRBV7-6 and TRBJ1-4; D not certain. The CDR3 totals 14 residues. Germline V CDR1 and CDR2: SGHVS, FNYEAQ. V gave up 1 base and J gave up 8 bases, with 11 bases separating them. The CDR3 reads CASSLGVFREKLFF. Written as DNA, the CDR3 is TGTGCCAGCAGCTTAGGGGTGTTCCGCGAAAAACTGTTTTTT.

At least ten counts were recorded for this clonotype. The V call is TRBV19, the J call TRBJ1-5; weak D call: TRBD1 (5 bases). Germline lookup yields CDR1 LNHDA and CDR2 SQIVND (reference sequence). V was pared by 2 bases and J by 1 base, with 9 bases between. This CDR3 spans 15 amino acids. DNA of the CDR3: TGTGCCAGTAGTATATCAGGGCACAGCAATCAGCCCCAGCATTTT. Its translation is CASSISGHSNQPQHF.